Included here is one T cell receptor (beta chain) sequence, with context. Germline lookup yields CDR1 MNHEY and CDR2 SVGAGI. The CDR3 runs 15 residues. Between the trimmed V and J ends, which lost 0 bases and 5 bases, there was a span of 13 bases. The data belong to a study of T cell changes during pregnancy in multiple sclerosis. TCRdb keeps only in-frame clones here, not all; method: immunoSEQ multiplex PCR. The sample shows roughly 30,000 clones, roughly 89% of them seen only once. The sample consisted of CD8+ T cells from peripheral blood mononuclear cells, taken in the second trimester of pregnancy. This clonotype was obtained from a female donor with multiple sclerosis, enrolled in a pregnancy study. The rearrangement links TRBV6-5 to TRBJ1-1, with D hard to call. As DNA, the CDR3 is TGTGCCAGCAGTTACTCTATCTATGGTCGGACTGAAGCTTTCTTT. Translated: CASSYSIYGRTEAFF.